This T cell receptor beta chain stems from a study of vaccination and CD4 T cells after COVID-19. As for the study in general: Post-COVID draws came a median around 100 days after diagnosis (range 35 to 161).

The ends lost 0 bases at V and 4 bases at J; junction bases unmatched: 3. CDR1 and CDR2 from the germline V gene are SGHDN and FVKESK. The CDR3 spans 15 residues. This clonotype has just one count. Its antigen is not known. Treatment here: approximately 10-day PBMC culture with coronavirus spike peptide pools or control peptides (ViraFEST assay). Sequencing of cultured CD4+ T cell DNA used the Oncomine TCR Beta short-read assay. TCRdb recomputed calls from the PCR reads with MiXCR, one row per CDR3 protein. Of 11,000 or so distinct CDR3 sequences in the sample, roughly two fifths are singletons; the top ten hold 29%.

The receptor was isolated from a human donor who had recovered from COVID-19. The V gene is TRBV14, the J gene TRBJ2-1; 7 nucleotides match TRBD2. Sequenced sample: CD4+ T cells from blood, cultured in vitro. In DNA, the CDR3 is TGTGCCAGCAGCCAAGAAGGCGGGAGATACAATGAGCAGTTCTTC. It is translated as CASSQEGGRYNEQFF.